This T cell receptor beta chain was recorded in a study of blood T cell repertoires in COVID-19. Followed longitudinally, the Seattle patients had been enrolled during active infection. In the authors' methods: Estimation of nucleated cell counts relied on the amplification of reference gene primers. The assay was immunoSEQ multiplex PCR, and TCRdb's table has in-frame clones only and misses some. Clone size and the V and J calls come from that table; the DNA yielded D and trimming. Of about 340,000 clones in the sample, more than 70% were seen once. There are 15 residues in the CDR3. The germline gives CDR1 KGHDR, CDR2 SFDVKD. V lost 5 bases to trimming and J lost 4 bases; unmatched junction nucleotides: 9.

The clonotype originates from a woman between 65 and 79 years old with COVID-19, enrolled during active disease. The sequenced sample consisted of peripheral blood. The chain is built from TRBV24-1 and TRBJ2-7, with 8 bases fitting TRBD2. DNA for the CDR3: TGTGCCACCAGTGGGGGGGCTAGCGGGCATTACGAGCAGTACTTC. It specifies CATSGGASGHYEQYF.